This T cell receptor (beta chain) was captured in a study of T cell clones after liver transplantation. The overall study: Subjects received no induction therapy and standard immunosuppression until randomization at 12-24 months post-transplant. Samples came pre-transplant, pre-randomization before withdrawal, and post-randomization after withdrawal ended. Study outcomes and limitations: Conclusions were preliminary, with small, heterogeneous patient groups.

Measured with immunoSEQ multiplex PCR; TCRdb has only the in-frame clones, and not every one. This table holds 7,500 to 9,500 clones, 75% to 90% found once. Notes on this clone: Its antigen is undetermined.

CDR1 is SGDLS and CDR2 is YYNGEE in the germline V gene. CDR3 length equals 16 residues. V lost 3 bases and J lost 5; bases outside the gene matches: 6. The genes are TRBV9 and TRBJ2-2; TRBD2 aligns across 11 bases. The TCR was taken from a human donor who received a liver transplant. The sequences come from CD8+ T cells from blood, collected before liver transplant. DNA for the CDR3: TGTGCCAGCAGCGGATTAGCGGGGGGGCTTACCGGGGAGCTGTTTTTT. It specifies CASSGLAGGLTGELFF.